This passage covers 5 T cell receptor beta chains from one sample sequenced in a study of cytomegalovirus exposure and HLA in healthy donors. 13 Jbeta primers and 60 Vbeta primers were used for the PCR. Data came from immunoSEQ multiplex PCR; TCRdb stores just in-frame clones and leaves some out. The table shows 100,000 to 150,000 clones, with roughly 80% occurring only once. The sample was PBMCs. All receptors derive from a male donor in good health and CMV-seronegative.

The genes are TRBV13 and TRBJ2-1, with 10 bases aligning to TRBD2. Unmatched junction bases numbered 4, after V lost 4 bases and J lost 1 base. In germline, CDR1 is PRHDT, CDR2 FYEKMQ (reference sequence). The length of the CDR3 is 16 residues. CDR3 protein: CASSSVLAGSYNEQFF. As DNA, the CDR3 is TGTGCCAGCAGCTCGGTACTAGCGGGGTCCTACAATGAGCAGTTCTTC.

The V and J genes are TRBV4-2 and TRBJ2-7; D is undetermined. Germline-derived CDR1 and CDR2 are LGHNA and YNFKEQ. Trimming removed 1 base at V and 4 bases at J, with 17 bases between. CDR3 length equals 16 residues. The CDR3 reads CASSQGPAVVGYEQYF. Written as DNA, the CDR3 is TGTGCCAGCAGCCAAGGCCCAGCCGTAGTCGGGTACGAGCAGTACTTC.

This chain connects TRBV9 to TRBJ2-7, with 10 positions matching TRBD1. The germline gives CDR1 SGDLS, CDR2 YYNGEE. The CDR3 sequence is 13 residues long. V trimming: 4 bases; J trimming: 6 bases; junction bases outside the gene matches: 4. CDR3 bases: TGTGCCAGCAGCCGGACAGGGGGTTTCGAGCAGTACTTC. Its protein product is CASSRTGGFEQYF. Full variable domain (outside the CDR3, taken from reference TRBV9 and TRBJ2-7): DSGVTQTPKHLITATGQRVTLRCSPRSGDLSVYWYQQSLDQGLQFLIQYYNGEERAKGNILERFSAQQFPDLHSELNLSSLELGDSALYFCASSRTGGFEQYFGPGTRLTVT.

The rearrangement joins TRBV5-1 to TRBJ2-5, with a tentative D call TRBD2 (6 bases). CDR3 length: 16 amino acids. V lost 4 bases to trimming and J lost 5 bases, with 21 bases between them. Germline V gene data show CDR1 as SGHRS and CDR2 as YFSETQ. The CDR3 is CASSGGGLAGGETQYF. The CDR3 coding sequence is TGCGCCAGCAGCGGTGGGGGACTCGCGGGCGGGGAGACCCAGTACTTC.

The V call is TRBV4-3, the J call TRBJ1-6, with 9 bases fitting TRBD1. There are 15 residues in the CDR3. Germline V lookup: CDR1 LGHNA, CDR2 YSLEER. Trimming at V came to 4 bases and at J to 7 bases, leaving 5 bases not matched to a gene. The CDR3 protein is CASSRGTGTNSPLHF. The CDR3 region has the DNA TGCGCCAGCAGCCGGGGGACAGGGACGAATTCACCCCTCCACTTT.